This T cell receptor beta chain was sequenced during a study of CXCR3-negative and CXCR3-positive naive CD8 T cells. Points from the study as a whole: A higher hydrophobicity marked the TRB CDR3s of CXCR3-positive naive cells versus CXCR3-negative naive cells.

Frequency places this clonotype as medium-sized. As yet, its antigen is unknown. In germline, CDR1 is MDHEN, CDR2 SYDVKM. CDR3 size: 16 residues. UMI-tagged TRB cDNA libraries were built via 5' RACE. TCRdb reworked the 5' RACE reads into one entry per CDR3 protein, no DNA. The table gives a few thousand distinct CDR3 sequences; the top ten clones make up approximately 1.9% of it. Sequenced: naive CXCR3- CD8+ T cells from blood. Subset denoted: CD45RO-CCR7+CD27+CD95- naive CD8+ T cells lacking CXCR3 (TNR3-). The V and J genes are TRBV28 and TRBJ2-5; TCRdb calls TRBD2, which cannot be checked without DNA. The receptor's source is a human donor in good health. Some clones in this sample may be carry-over from other donors' samples. The CDR3 loop reads CASSLSTSGAEETQYF.